This T cell receptor (beta chain) was sequenced for a study of radiation and T cells in renal cell carcinoma. Germline V gives CDR1 LNHDA, CDR2 SQIVND (reference sequence). CDR3 length equals 15 residues. V shed 0 bases and J shed 7 bases, with 12 bases lying between them. Time point given: blood 2 weeks post-SBRT. Treatment denoted: 15 Gy SBRT to primary tumor, nephrectomy 4 weeks later. The repertoire was sequenced with immunoSEQ multiplex PCR; TCRdb's copy has only in-frame clones and lacks some. The data hold just over 150,000 clones, with roughly 89% observed a single time. This material consisted of blood, taken from a patient whose treatment included radiotherapy and nephrectomy. This chain uses TRBV19 with TRBJ2-2; TRBD1 or TRBD2 may be the D gene (5 bases each). The clonotype was recovered from a woman aged 45 to 65 with renal cell carcinoma. The CDR3 DNA follows: TGTGCCAGTAGTATAGAGGGGACCTTGTTCGGGGAGCTGTTTTTT. It encodes CASSIEGTLFGELFF.